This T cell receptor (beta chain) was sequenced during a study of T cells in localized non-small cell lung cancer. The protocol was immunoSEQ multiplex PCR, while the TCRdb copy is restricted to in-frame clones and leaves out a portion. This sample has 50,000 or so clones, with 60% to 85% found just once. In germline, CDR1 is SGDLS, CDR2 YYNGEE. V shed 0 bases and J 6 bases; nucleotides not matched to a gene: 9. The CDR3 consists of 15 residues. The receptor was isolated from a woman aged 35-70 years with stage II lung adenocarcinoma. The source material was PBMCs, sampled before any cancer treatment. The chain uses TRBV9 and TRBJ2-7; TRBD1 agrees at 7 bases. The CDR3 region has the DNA TGTGCCAGCAGCGTAGATGAAGGGGGCATATCCGAGCAGTACTTC. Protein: CASSVDEGGISEQYF.